This T cell receptor (beta chain) was sequenced in a study of identical twins. Germline trimming cut 6 bases from V and 0 bases from J; bases unmatched to any gene: 6. Germline V gives CDR1 SGHRS, CDR2 YFSETQ. There are 15 residues in the CDR3. Healthy Caucasian individuals made up all the donors. This clonotype was seen many times. TCRdb reanalysed the 5' RACE reads using MiXCR and keeps one entry per CDR3 protein. Found here are 280,000 or so distinct CDR3 sequences, less than 9% of them singletons; the top ten hold over 2%. This sample also belongs to another study, concerning yellow fever vaccine responses in identical twins.

The rearrangement uses TRBV5-1 and TRBJ2-1; 7 nucleotides align to TRBD2. The source of this sequence is a woman under 30 in good health. Sequencing used memory (CD45RO+) T cells sorted from blood. The CDR3 coding sequence is TGCGCCAGCAACAAACTAGCGAGCTCCTACAATGAGCAGTTCTTC. This translates into CASNKLASSYNEQFF.